The 10 T cell receptor beta chains listed next were all sequenced from one sample in a study of cytomegalovirus exposure and HLA in healthy donors. It was with 60 Vbeta and 13 Jbeta primers that the PCR ran. Data came from immunoSEQ multiplex PCR; TCRdb stores just in-frame clones and leaves some out. This table holds about 160,000 clones, roughly 76% found once. Sequenced sample: PBMCs. Receptor source: a man aged 55 to 70 in good health and CMV-seronegative.

This chain uses TRBV7-2 with TRBJ2-1; 13 bases fit TRBD2. The V gene's germline CDR1 is SGHTA and CDR2 FQGNSA. CDR3 length: 18 amino acids. Unmatched junction bases numbered 13, after V lost 5 bases and J lost 6 bases. The CDR3 DNA reads TGTGCCAGCAGCACAAGACTAGCGGGGGGCCGGATTATCAATGAGCAGTTCTTC. This encodes CASSTRLAGGRIINEQFF. Full variable domain (rest looked up from reference TRBV7-2 and TRBJ2-1): GAGVSQSPSNKVTEKGKDVELRCDPISGHTALYWYRQSLGQGLEFLIYFQGNSAPDKSGLPSDRFSAERTGGSVSTLTIQRTQQEDSAVYLCASSTRLAGGRIINEQFFGPGTRLTVL.

The J gene is TRBJ2-7, the V gene TRBV5-4; D unclear. There are 14 residues in the CDR3. Germline CDR1 SGHNT, CDR2 YYREEE (reference sequence). Between the trimmed V and J ends, which lost 1 base and 2 bases, there was a span of 10 bases. CDR3 DNA: TGTGCCAGCAGCTTGAGAGGTTCGACCTACGAGCAGTACTTC. Translated: CASSLRGSTYEQYF.

The V and J genes are TRBV7-9 and TRBJ2-7, with D perhaps TRBD2 (6 bases). Trimming took 5 bases from V and 2 from J, leaving 19 bases between them. Germline CDR1 SEHNR, CDR2 FQNEAQ (reference sequence). CDR3 length equals 16 residues. In DNA form, the CDR3 reads TGTGCCAGCAGCCCTTCTACGGGTGGAGGGACCTACGAGCAGTACTTC. Residues: CASSPSTGGGTYEQYF.

This clone was found a few times. This chain links TRBV11-2 with TRBJ2-3, with 9 nucleotides matching TRBD2. The CDR3 runs to 16 residues. After removal of 6 bases from V and 3 bases from J, the junction contained 10 bases not matched to a gene. Germline-derived CDR1 and CDR2 are SGHAT and FQNNGV. The CDR3 DNA reads as TGTGCCAGCAGTGTCCTTAGCGGGAGACGGACAGATACGCAGTATTTT. Its translation: CASSVLSGRRTDTQYF.

The V call is TRBV5-8, the J call TRBJ2-7, with TRBD1 identical over 8 bases. CDR1 and CDR2 from the germline V gene are SGHTS and YDEGEE. Germline trimming cut 5 bases from V and 3 bases from J; bases unmatched to any gene: 7. There are 14 residues in the CDR3. CDR3 sequence: CASRQTGTGYEQYF. CDR3 DNA sequence: TGTGCCAGCAGACAGACAGGGACAGGCTACGAGCAGTACTTC.

This clone was seen more than once but under ten times. The chain recombines TRBV11-2 with TRBJ1-1; D gene ambiguous. V lost 1 base and J lost 4, with 7 bases in between. The length of the CDR3 is 13 residues. Germline CDR1 is SGHAT and CDR2 is FQNNGV. This CDR3 is CASSLGSPTEAFF. The CDR3 DNA follows: TGTGCCAGCAGCTTAGGTAGTCCCACTGAAGCTTTCTTT. The full variable domain, its missing parts supplied by reference TRBV11-2 and TRBJ1-1, is EAGVAQSPRYKIIEKRQSVAFWCNPISGHATLYWYQQILGQGPKLLIQFQNNGVVDDSQLPKDRFSAERLKGVDSTLKIQPAKLEDSAVYLCASSLGSPTEAFFGQGTRLTVV.

The chain couples TRBV6-4 to TRBJ1-2, with D perhaps TRBD1 (6 bases). The CDR3 has 17 amino acids. Trimming left V 0 bases short and J 1 base short, with 15 bases between. The germline V gene has CDR1 MRHNA and CDR2 SNTAGT. The DNA for the CDR3 is TGTGCCAGCAGTGACTCGGCGACAGGAGGCCTTAACTATGGCTACACCTTC. Its protein product is CASSDSATGGLNYGYTF.

This rearrangement joins TRBV7-9 to TRBJ1-2; D may be TRBD1 (6 bases). Germline V lookup: CDR1 SEHNR, CDR2 FQNEAQ (reference sequence). Trimming cost V 5 bases and J 10 bases, with 11 bases left between them. The CDR3 is made up of 11 amino acids. The CDR3 loop is CASSGYRAYTF. The DNA of the CDR3 is TGTGCCAGCAGCGGCTACAGGGCCTACACCTTC.

V usage is TRBV7-9 and J usage is TRBJ1-2; D is undetermined. This CDR3 comprises 13 residues. Trimming stripped 2 bases from V and 1 base from J, with 5 bases between. The germline V gene encodes CDR1 SEHNR and CDR2 FQNEAQ (reference sequence). CDR3 DNA sequence: TGTGCCAGCAGCTTACACAGTAACTATGGCTACACCTTC. This gives the protein CASSLHSNYGYTF.

The V call is TRBV6-5, the J call TRBJ1-5; D is uncertain. Trimming removed 0 bases at V and 5 bases at J, with 11 bases between. The CDR3 spans 15 residues. The germline gives CDR1 MNHEY, CDR2 SVGAGI. The CDR3, as DNA: TGTGCCAGCAGTTACTCCGCGGCGGTCGATCAGCCCCAGCATTTT. Amino acid sequence: CASSYSAAVDQPQHF.